This TCR beta chain was observed in a study of naive and memory T cell subsets. The study's findings and limits: TCRs were reportedly recovered from both biopsy types, mostly tuberculin test sites. Tuberculin site TCR excess was interpreted as type IV hypersensitivity infiltration.

Amplification of ligated cDNA took four PCR rounds with SP2 and nested alpha and beta constant primers. For blood and skin samples, reverse transcription used TCR alpha and beta constant primers. MiXCR, applied by TCRdb to the UMI-ligation and nested PCR reads, yields one record per CDR3 protein. The sample holds 30,000 to 35,000 distinct CDR3 sequences, less than 8.5% seen once. As regards this clonotype: Its antigen is still unknown.

Stated treatment: skin biopsy from PPD injection site in Mantoux-positive individual. The library had UMIs added by 3' ligation of an oligonucleotide to TCR cDNA. Tuberculin skin test biopsies were taken where PPD was injected in Mantoux-positive people. In germline, CDR1 is MGHRA, CDR2 YSYEKL. The ends were cut back, 0 bases at V and 1 base at J, with 6 bases in the middle. There are 15 residues in the CDR3. Material: skin, obtained from a tuberculin skin test site. V and J are TRBV4-1 and TRBJ2-2; no firm D call. The sequence was collected from an adult in good health. CDR3 DNA sequence: TGCGCCAGCAGCCAAGATTCGGGGAACACCGGGGAGCTGTTTTTT. This encodes CASSQDSGNTGELFF.